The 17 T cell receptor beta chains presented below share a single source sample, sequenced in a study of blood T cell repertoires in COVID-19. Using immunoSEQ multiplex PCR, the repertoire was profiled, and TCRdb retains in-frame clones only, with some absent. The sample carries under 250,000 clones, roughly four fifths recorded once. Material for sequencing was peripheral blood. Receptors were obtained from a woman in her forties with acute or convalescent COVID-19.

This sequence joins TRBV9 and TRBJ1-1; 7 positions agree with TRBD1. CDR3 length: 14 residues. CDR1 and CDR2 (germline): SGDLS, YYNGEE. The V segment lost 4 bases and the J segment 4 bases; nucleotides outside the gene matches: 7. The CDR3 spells CASSPWGQRTEAFF. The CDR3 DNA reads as TGTGCCAGCAGCCCCTGGGGACAGCGCACTGAAGCTTTCTTT.

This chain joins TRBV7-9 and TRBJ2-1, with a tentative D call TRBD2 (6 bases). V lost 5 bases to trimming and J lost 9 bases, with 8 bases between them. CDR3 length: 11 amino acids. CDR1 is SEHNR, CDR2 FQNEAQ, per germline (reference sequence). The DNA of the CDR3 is TGTGCCAGCAGCGGGACTTTTGAGCAGTTCTTC. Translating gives CASSGTFEQFF. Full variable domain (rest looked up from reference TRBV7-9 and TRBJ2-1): DTGVSQNPRHKITKRGQNVTFRCDPISEHNRLYWYRQTLGQGPEFLTYFQNEAQLEKSRLLSDRFSAERPKGSFSTLEIQRTEQGDSAMYLCASSGTFEQFFGPGTRLTVL.

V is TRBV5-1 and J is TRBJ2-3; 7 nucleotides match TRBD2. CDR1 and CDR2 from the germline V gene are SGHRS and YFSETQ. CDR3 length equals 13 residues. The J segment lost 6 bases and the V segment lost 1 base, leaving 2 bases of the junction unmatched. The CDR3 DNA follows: TGCGCCAGCAGCTTGACCGGGGGGGATACGCAGTATTTT. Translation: CASSLTGGDTQYF.

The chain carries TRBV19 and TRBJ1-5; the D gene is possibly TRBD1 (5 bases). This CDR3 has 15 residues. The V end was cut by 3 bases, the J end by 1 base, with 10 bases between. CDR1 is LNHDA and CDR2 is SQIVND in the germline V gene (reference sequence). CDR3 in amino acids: CASSIVGESNQPQHF. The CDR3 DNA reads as TGTGCCAGTAGTATCGTAGGGGAAAGCAATCAGCCCCAGCATTTT.

CDR3 sequence: CASSLSIVYGYTF. The CDR3 DNA sequence: TGCGCCAGCAGCTTGAGTATAGTCTATGGCTACACCTTC. V and J are TRBV5-1 and TRBJ1-2; D is unclear. V dropped 1 base and J dropped 4 bases, with 8 bases sitting between them. CDR1 and CDR2 (germline): SGHRS, YFSETQ. This CDR3 has 13 residues.

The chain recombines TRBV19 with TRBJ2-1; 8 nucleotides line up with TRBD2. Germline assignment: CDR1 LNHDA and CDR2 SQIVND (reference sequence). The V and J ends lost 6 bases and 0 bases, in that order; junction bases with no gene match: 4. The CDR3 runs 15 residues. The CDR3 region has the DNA TGTGCCAGTAGGCTTAGCGGGAACTCCTACAATGAGCAGTTCTTC. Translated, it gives CASRLSGNSYNEQFF.

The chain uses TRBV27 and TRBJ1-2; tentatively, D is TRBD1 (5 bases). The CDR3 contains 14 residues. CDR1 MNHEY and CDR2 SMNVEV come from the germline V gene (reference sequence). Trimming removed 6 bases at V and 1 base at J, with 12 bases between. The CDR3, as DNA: TGTGCCAGCAGGGACATAAACTTTAACTATGGCTACACCTTC. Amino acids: CASRDINFNYGYTF.

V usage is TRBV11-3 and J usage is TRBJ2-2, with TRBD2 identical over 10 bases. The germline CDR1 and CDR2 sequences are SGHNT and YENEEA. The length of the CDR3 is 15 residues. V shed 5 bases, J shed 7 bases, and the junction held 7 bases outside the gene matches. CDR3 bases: TGTGCCAGCAGCCTCGGGACTAGCGTTGACGGGGAGCTGTTTTTT. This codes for CASSLGTSVDGELFF.

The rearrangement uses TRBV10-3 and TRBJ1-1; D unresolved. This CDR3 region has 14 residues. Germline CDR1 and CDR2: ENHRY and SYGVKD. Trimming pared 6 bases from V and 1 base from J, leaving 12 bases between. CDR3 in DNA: TGTGCCATCAGCCCCTCGAGCCAGAACACTGAAGCTTTCTTT. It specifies CAISPSSQNTEAFF.

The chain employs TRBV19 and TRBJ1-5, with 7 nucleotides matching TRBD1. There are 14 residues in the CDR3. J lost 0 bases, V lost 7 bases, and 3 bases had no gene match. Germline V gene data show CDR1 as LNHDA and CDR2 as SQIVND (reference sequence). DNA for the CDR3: TGTGCCAGTAAGGGACAGTATAGCAATCAGCCCCAGCATTTT. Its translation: CASKGQYSNQPQHF.

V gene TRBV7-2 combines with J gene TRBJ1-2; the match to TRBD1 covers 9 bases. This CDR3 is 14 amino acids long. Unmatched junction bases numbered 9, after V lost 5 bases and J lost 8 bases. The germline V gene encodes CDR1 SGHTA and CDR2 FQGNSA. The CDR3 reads CASSPTGTGKGYTF. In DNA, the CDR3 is TGTGCCAGCAGCCCGACCGGGACAGGGAAGGGCTACACCTTC.

CDR3 nucleotides: TGCGCCAGCAGCCCCAATACAGGGAACAATCAGCCCCAGCATTTT. Its protein product is CASSPNTGNNQPQHF. V is TRBV5-1 and J is TRBJ1-5; TRBD1 is a possible D gene (6 bases). The ends were cut back, 4 bases at V and 3 bases at J, with 14 bases in the middle. Germline V lookup: CDR1 SGHRS, CDR2 YFSETQ. The CDR3 is 15 amino acids.

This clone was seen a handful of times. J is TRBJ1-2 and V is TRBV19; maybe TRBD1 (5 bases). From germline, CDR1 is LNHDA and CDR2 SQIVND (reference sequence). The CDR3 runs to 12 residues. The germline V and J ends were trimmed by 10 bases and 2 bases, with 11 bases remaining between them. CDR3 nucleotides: TGTGCCACCAAGACAGCAAACTATGGCTACACCTTC. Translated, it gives CATKTANYGYTF.

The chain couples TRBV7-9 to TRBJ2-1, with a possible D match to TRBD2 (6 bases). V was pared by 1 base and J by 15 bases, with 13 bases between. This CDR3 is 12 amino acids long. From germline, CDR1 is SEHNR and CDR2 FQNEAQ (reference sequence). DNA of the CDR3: TGTGCCAGCAGCTTAGAGGGCGGGAACCGGTTCTTC. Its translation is CASSLEGGNRFF.

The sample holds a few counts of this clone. The CDR3 here is CSVTSATRGELFF. The CDR3 DNA follows: TGCAGCGTGACGAGCGCCACGCGCGGGGAGCTGTTTTTT. This chain connects TRBV29-1 to TRBJ2-2; D is uncertain. This CDR3 region has 13 residues. V was pared by 6 bases and J by 7 bases, with 15 bases between. In germline, CDR1 is SQVTM, CDR2 ANQGSEA.

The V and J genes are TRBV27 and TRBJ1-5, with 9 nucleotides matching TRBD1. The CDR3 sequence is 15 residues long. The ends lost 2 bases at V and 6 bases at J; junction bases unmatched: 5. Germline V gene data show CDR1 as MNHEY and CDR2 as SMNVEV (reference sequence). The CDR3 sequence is CASSLRQGGSQPQHF. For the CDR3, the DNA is TGTGCCAGCAGTTTAAGACAGGGGGGAAGTCAGCCCCAGCATTTT.

DNA of the CDR3: TGTGCCAGTAGGGGCCTCTACGAAAGCTCCTACAATGAGCAGTTCTTC. Translating gives CASRGLYESSYNEQFF. The J gene is TRBJ2-1, the V gene TRBV19; D remains ambiguous. V lost 6 bases, J lost 0 bases, and 15 bases lay in between. The CDR3 extends over 16 amino acids. CDR1 and CDR2 (germline): LNHDA, SQIVND (reference sequence).